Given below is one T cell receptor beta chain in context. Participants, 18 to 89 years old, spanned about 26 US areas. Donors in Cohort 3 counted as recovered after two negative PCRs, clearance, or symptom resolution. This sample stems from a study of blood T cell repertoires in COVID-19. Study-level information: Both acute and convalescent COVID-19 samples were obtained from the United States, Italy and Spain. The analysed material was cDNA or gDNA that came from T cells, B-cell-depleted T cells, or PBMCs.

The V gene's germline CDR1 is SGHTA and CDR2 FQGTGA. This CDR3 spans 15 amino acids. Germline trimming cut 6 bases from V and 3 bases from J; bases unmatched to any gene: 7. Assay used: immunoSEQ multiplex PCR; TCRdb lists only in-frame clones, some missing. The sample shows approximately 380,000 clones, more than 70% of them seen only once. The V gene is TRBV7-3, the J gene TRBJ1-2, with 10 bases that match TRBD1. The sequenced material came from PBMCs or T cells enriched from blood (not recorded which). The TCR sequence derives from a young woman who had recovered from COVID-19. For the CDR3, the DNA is TGTGCCAGCAGTTCGACAGGGGGCGATCACTATGGCTACACCTTC. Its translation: CASSSTGGDHYGYTF.